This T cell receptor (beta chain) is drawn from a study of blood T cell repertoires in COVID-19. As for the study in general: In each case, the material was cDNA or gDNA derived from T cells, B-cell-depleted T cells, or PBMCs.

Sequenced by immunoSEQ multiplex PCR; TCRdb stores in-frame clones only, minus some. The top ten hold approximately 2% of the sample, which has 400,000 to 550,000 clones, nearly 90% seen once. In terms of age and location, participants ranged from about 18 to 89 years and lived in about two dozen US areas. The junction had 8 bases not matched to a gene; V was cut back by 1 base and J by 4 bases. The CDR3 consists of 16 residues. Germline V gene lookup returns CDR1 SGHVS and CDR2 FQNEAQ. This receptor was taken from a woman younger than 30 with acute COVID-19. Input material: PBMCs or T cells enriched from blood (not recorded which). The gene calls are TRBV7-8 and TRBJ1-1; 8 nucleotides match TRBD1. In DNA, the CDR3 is TGTGCCAGCAGCTTAGGACAGGGGAGAATGGGCACTGAAGCTTTCTTT. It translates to CASSLGQGRMGTEAFF.